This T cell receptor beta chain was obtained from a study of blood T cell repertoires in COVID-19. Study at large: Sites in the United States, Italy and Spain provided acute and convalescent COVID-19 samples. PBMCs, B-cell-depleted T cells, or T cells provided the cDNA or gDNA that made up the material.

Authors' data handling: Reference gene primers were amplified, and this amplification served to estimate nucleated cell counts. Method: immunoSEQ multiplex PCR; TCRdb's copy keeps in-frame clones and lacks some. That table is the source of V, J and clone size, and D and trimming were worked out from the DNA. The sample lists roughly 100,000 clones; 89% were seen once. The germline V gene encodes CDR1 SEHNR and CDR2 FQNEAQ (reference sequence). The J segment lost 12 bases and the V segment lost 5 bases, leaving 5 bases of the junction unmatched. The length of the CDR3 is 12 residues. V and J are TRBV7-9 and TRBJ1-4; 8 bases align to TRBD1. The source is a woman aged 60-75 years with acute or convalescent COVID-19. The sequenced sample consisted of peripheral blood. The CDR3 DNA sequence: TGTGCCAGCAGCGATTACAGGGGGGAACTGTTTTTT. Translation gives CASSDYRGELFF. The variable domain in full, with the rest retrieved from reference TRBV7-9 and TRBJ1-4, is DTGVSQNPRHKITKRGQNVTFRCDPISEHNRLYWYRQTLGQGPEFLTYFQNEAQLEKSRLLSDRFSAERPKGSFSTLEIQRTEQGDSAMYLCASSDYRGELFFGSGTQLSVL.